These 22 T cell receptor beta chains were sequenced from one sample in a study of radiotherapy plus CTLA-4 blockade in lung cancer. TCRdb keeps only in-frame clones here, not all; method: immunoSEQ multiplex PCR. Among 70,000 to 90,000 clones listed, more than 75% were seen once. This sample comprised peripheral blood, obtained from a patient treated with radiotherapy plus ipilimumab. These receptors were obtained from a human donor with non-small cell lung cancer who had stable disease on radiotherapy plus ipilimumab.

The rearrangement uses TRBV7-8 and TRBJ2-7; D gene unclear. Germline lookup yields CDR1 SGHVS and CDR2 FQNEAQ. Trimming removed 3 bases from V and 1 base from J, with 10 bases in between. This CDR3 has 14 amino acids. CDR3 nucleotide sequence: TGTGCCAGCAGCTTTCATGAGAATTCCTACGAGCAGTACTTC. Protein sequence: CASSFHENSYEQYF.

V gene TRBV5-5 combines with J gene TRBJ1-2; 8 nucleotides align to TRBD1. This CDR3 is 16 amino acids long. Germline V gene data show CDR1 as SGHKS and CDR2 as YYEKEE (reference sequence). The ends lost 2 bases at V and 0 bases at J; junction bases unmatched: 6. CDR3 sequence reads: CASSFGQGRANYGYTF. The CDR3, as DNA: TGTGCCAGCAGCTTCGGACAGGGCAGGGCTAACTATGGCTACACCTTC.

The rearrangement uses TRBV5-4 and TRBJ1-2; no definite D call. The germline CDR1 and CDR2 sequences are SGHNT and YYREEE (reference sequence). This CDR3 contains 13 residues. Deletions cut 5 bases from V and 1 base from J, with 9 bases between. CDR3 in DNA: TGTGCCAGCAGAGTGGGAGGTAACTATGGCTACACCTTC. It encodes CASRVGGNYGYTF.

J is TRBJ1-1 and V is TRBV28; D gene unclear. Germline V gene sequence: CDR1 MDHEN, CDR2 SYDVKM. The CDR3 spans 13 residues. The V and J ends lost 3 bases and 6 bases respectively, with 11 bases between them. CDR3: CASSLAGRAEAFF. The CDR3, as DNA: TGTGCCAGCAGTTTGGCCGGGAGGGCTGAAGCTTTCTTT.

The chain combines TRBV19 with TRBJ1-4; a weak D match, TRBD1 (5 bases). Trimming stripped 6 bases from V and 8 bases from J, with 13 bases between. Germline V gene lookup returns CDR1 LNHDA and CDR2 SQIVND (reference sequence). This CDR3 contains 13 residues. This CDR3 reads CASSSSWGEKLFF. DNA of the CDR3: TGTGCCAGTAGCTCAAGTTGGGGCGAAAAACTGTTTTTT. Combining the CDR3 with reference TRBV19 and TRBJ1-4 gives the whole variable domain DGGITQSPKYLFRKEGQNVTLSCEQNLNHDAMYWYRQDPGQGLRLIYYSQIVNDFQKGDIAEGYSVSREKKESFPLTVTSAQKNPTAFYLCASSSSWGEKLFFGSGTQLSVL.

The chain combines TRBV28 with TRBJ1-4; D is unclear. CDR3 length: 12 residues. Germline V lookup: CDR1 MDHEN, CDR2 SYDVKM. V lost 3 bases to trimming and J lost 5 bases, with 4 bases between them. CDR3 DNA: TGTGCCAGCAGTTTGTTGAATGAAAAACTGTTTTTT. This translates into CASSLLNEKLFF.

V gene TRBV15 combines with J gene TRBJ2-7; 9 bases line up with TRBD1. The CDR3 has 13 residues. Germline lookup yields CDR1 LNHNV and CDR2 YYDKDF (reference sequence). V lost 4 bases to trimming and J lost 4 bases; unmatched junction nucleotides: 2. The CDR3 DNA follows: TGTGCCACCAGCACGACAGGGGGATACGAGCAGTACTTC. It codes for CATSTTGGYEQYF. Full variable domain (remainder filled in from reference TRBV15 and TRBJ2-7): DAMVIQNPRYQVTQFGKPVTLSCSQTLNHNVMYWYQQKSSQAPKLLFHYYDKDFNNEADTPDNFQSRRPNTSFCFLDIRSPGLGDTAMYLCATSTTGGYEQYFGPGTRLTVT.

J is TRBJ2-3 and V is TRBV19, with 9 positions matching TRBD1. The trim removed 2 bases at V and 5 bases at J, leaving 5 bases unmatched. Germline V lookup: CDR1 LNHDA, CDR2 SQIVND (reference sequence). This CDR3 comprises 15 residues. The CDR3 loop reads CASSIQGQGRDTQYF. For the CDR3, the DNA is TGTGCCAGTAGTATACAGGGACAGGGAAGAGATACGCAGTATTTT.

V usage is TRBV2 and J usage is TRBJ2-1; 7 nucleotides line up with TRBD2. From germline, CDR1 is SNHLY and CDR2 FYNNEI. This CDR3 is built from 14 residues. Trimming took 7 bases from V and 7 from J; bases not matched to a gene: 10. The CDR3 reads CASKWEREGNEQFF. Here the CDR3 DNA reads TGTGCCAGCAAGTGGGAGCGGGAAGGGAATGAGCAGTTCTTC.

The table lists this clone with a count of one. The chain recombines TRBV5-1 with TRBJ1-4; D call uncertain. The CDR3 length is 14 residues. V shed 1 base and J shed 8 bases, with 12 bases lying between them. Germline V gene sequence: CDR1 SGHRS, CDR2 YFSETQ. CDR3 coding DNA: TGCGCCAGCAGCTTGAATCTAAACCAGGAAAAACTGTTTTTT. It codes for CASSLNLNQEKLFF.

The chain carries TRBV4-1 and TRBJ2-1, with 15 bases matching TRBD2. The germline CDR1 and CDR2 sequences are MGHRA and YSYEKL. CDR3 length equals 19 residues. V shed 3 bases, J shed 0 bases, and the junction held 6 bases outside the gene matches. The CDR3 DNA reads TGCGCCAGCAGCCAGTCCGGGACTAGCGGGGGGAGCTCCTACAATGAGCAGTTCTTC. It translates to CASSQSGTSGGSSYNEQFF.

The CDR3, as DNA: TGTGCCAGCTCATCGGGACAGGGAGCGCAGTACTTC. Translating gives CASSSGQGAQYF. The rearrangement joins TRBV18 to TRBJ2-7, with 9 bases lining up with TRBD1. The V segment lost 5 bases and the J segment 9 bases; nucleotides outside the gene matches: 5. The germline CDR1 and CDR2 sequences are KGHSH and LQKENI. The CDR3 totals 12 residues.

The chain combines TRBV28 with TRBJ2-1, with 13 nucleotides matching TRBD2. Per germline, CDR1 MDHEN and CDR2 SYDVKM. The J segment lost 9 bases and the V segment lost 11 bases, leaving 10 bases of the junction unmatched. CDR3 length equals 14 residues. CDR3 in amino acids: CASSTSGGYSEQFF. In DNA, the CDR3 is TGTGCCTCCTCGACTAGCGGGGGGTATAGTGAGCAGTTCTTC.

The genes are TRBV29-1 and TRBJ1-5; 10 positions match TRBD1. The CDR3 is made up of 15 amino acids. Trimming removed 6 bases from V and 4 bases from J; junction bases left unmatched: 9. CDR1 SQVTM and CDR2 ANQGSEA come from the germline V gene. In DNA form, the CDR3 reads TGCAGCGTCCAACCGACAGGGGGCGAGAATCAGCCCCAGCATTTT. It encodes CSVQPTGGENQPQHF.

CDR3 in DNA: TGTGCCAGCAGTTACCCTAGCGGGGTGAACAATGAGCAGTTCTTC. Translating it yields CASSYPSGVNNEQFF. The rearrangement links TRBV6-5 to TRBJ2-1; 9 positions match TRBD2. The CDR3 contains 15 residues. J lost 5 bases, V lost 2 bases, and 4 bases had no gene match. In germline, CDR1 is MNHEY, CDR2 SVGAGI.

The CDR3 nucleotides read TGTGCCTGGAGCTTTAGGGACAGGGCTGGCTACACCTTC. This gives the protein CAWSFRDRAGYTF. The chain joins TRBV30 to TRBJ1-2; 9 positions agree with TRBD1. CDR1 is GTSNPN, CDR2 SVGIG, per germline (reference sequence). The CDR3 has 13 residues. V was clipped by 3 bases and J by 7 bases; unmatched bases: 6.

Concerning this clone itself: The same CDR3 can be traced to other DNA sequences in this sample. V is TRBV2 and J is TRBJ2-7; no reliable D call. Germline V CDR1 and CDR2: SNHLY, FYNNEI. Trimming removed 4 bases from V and 3 bases from J, with 1 base in between. The CDR3 has 10 amino acids. This CDR3 is CASSGYEQYF. DNA of the CDR3: TGTGCCAGCAGTGGCTACGAGCAGTACTTC.

J is TRBJ2-7 and V is TRBV7-2, with 9 bases identical to TRBD2. V was pared by 1 base and J by 7 bases, with 5 bases of the junction left unmatched. CDR3 length: 14 residues. The germline V gene has CDR1 SGHTA and CDR2 FQGNSA. CDR3 DNA sequence: TGTGCCAGCAGCTTAGTAGCGGGAGTAGAAGAGCAGTACTTC. Translation gives CASSLVAGVEEQYF.

The V gene is TRBV5-4, the J gene TRBJ2-7, with 7 bases lining up with TRBD1. J was trimmed by 7 bases and V by 0 bases; bases with no gene match: 4. The length of the CDR3 is 13 residues. Germline CDR1 SGHNT, CDR2 YYREEE (reference sequence). The CDR3 coding sequence is TGTGCCAGCAGCTTGGCCCGGACAGGTGAGCAGTACTTC. Translated: CASSLARTGEQYF.

The rearrangement uses TRBV19 and TRBJ1-5; 11 positions agree with TRBD1. The ends lost 1 base at V and 1 base at J; junction bases unmatched: 6. The CDR3 loop spans 18 amino acids. Germline CDR1 and CDR2: LNHDA and SQIVND (reference sequence). CDR3 residues: CASSIGTGGFVSNQPQHF. The CDR3 nucleotides are TGTGCCAGTAGTATAGGGACAGGGGGCTTTGTCAGCAATCAGCCCCAGCATTTT. Drawing the rest from reference TRBV19 and TRBJ1-5, the complete variable domain is DGGITQSPKYLFRKEGQNVTLSCEQNLNHDAMYWYRQDPGQGLRLIYYSQIVNDFQKGDIAEGYSVSREKKESFPLTVTSAQKNPTAFYLCASSIGTGGFVSNQPQHFGDGTRLSIL.

The chain is built from TRBV6-4 and TRBJ2-1, with 9 bases aligning to TRBD2. V was clipped by 7 bases and J by 4 bases; unmatched bases: 11. CDR1 and CDR2 (germline): MRHNA, SNTAGT. The CDR3 is 16 amino acids. CDR3 protein: CASISSGGNPYNEQFF. The CDR3 DNA is TGTGCCAGCATCAGTAGCGGGGGCAACCCATACAATGAGCAGTTCTTC.

V and J are TRBV30 and TRBJ2-7; 8 nucleotides line up with TRBD1. The ends lost 5 bases at V and 7 bases at J; junction bases unmatched: 10. The germline gives CDR1 GTSNPN, CDR2 SVGIG (reference sequence). This CDR3 contains 13 residues. For the CDR3, the DNA is TGTGCCTGGGAACGGGACAGGCGGAGTGAGCAGTACTTC. It is translated as CAWERDRRSEQYF. The full variable domain, completed using reference TRBV30 and TRBJ2-7, is SQTIHQWPATLVQPVGSPLSLECTVEGTSNPNLYWYRQAAGRGLQLLFYSVGIGQISSEVPQNLSASRPQDRQFILSSKKLLLSDSGFYLCAWERDRRSEQYFGPGTRLTVT.